The 13 T cell receptor beta chains below come from one sample, sequenced in a study of T cells after yellow fever vaccination. Via MiXCR, TCRdb re-called the 5' RACE reads, giving one row per CDR3 protein. This sample has over 35,000 distinct CDR3 sequences, with about 6.3% found just once. The input for sequencing was PBMCs, either bulk or a sorted T-cell subset (CD4+, CD8+, memory, or dextramer-sorted; not recorded which), taken 45 days after the yellow fever booster vaccination. Receptors originate from a man aged 25 to 40 who received the YFV17D yellow fever vaccine.

This clonotype was seen many times. The J gene is TRBJ2-1, the V gene TRBV29-1; D not certain. CDR1 and CDR2 (germline): SQVTM, ANQGSEA. The CDR3 is 13 residues long. Trimming pared 3 bases from V and 4 bases from J, leaving 10 bases between. DNA for the CDR3: TGCAGCGTTGAGGTTAGGGTTTACAATGAGCAGTTCTTC. Amino acids: CSVEVRVYNEQFF.

This clonotype has at least ten counts. The V and J genes are TRBV20-1 and TRBJ2-1; D is unclear. The germline CDR1 and CDR2 sequences are DFQATT and SNEGSKA (reference sequence). Trimming took off 5 bases at V and 7 bases at J, with 3 bases between the two ends. CDR3 length equals 9 residues. The DNA of the CDR3 is TGCAGTGCTGGGAATGAGCAGTTCTTC. Translating gives CSAGNEQFF.

There are many counts of this clonotype. The chain combines TRBV3-1 with TRBJ2-2; TRBD1 agrees at 8 bases. CDR3 length equals 12 residues. Germline CDR1 reads LGHDT; CDR2 reads YNNKEL (reference sequence). V lost 8 bases to trimming and J lost 5 bases; unmatched junction nucleotides: 1. The CDR3 DNA follows: TGTGCCAGCCGGACAGGGACCGGGGAGCTGTTTTTT. Amino acids: CASRTGTGELFF.

This clonotype was seen many times. V and J are TRBV7-2 and TRBJ2-3; unclear D gene. V lost 4 bases to trimming and J lost 2 bases, with 13 bases between them. Germline V gene sequence: CDR1 SGHTA, CDR2 FQGNSA. The CDR3 extends over 15 amino acids. The DNA for the CDR3 is TGTGCCAGCAGCTCTTCCCCAGGTTTCACAGATACGCAGTATTTT. Amino acid sequence: CASSSSPGFTDTQYF.

The chain joins TRBV20-1 to TRBJ2-6; no clear D gene. Trimming left V 0 bases short and J 1 base short, with 7 bases between. The CDR3 length is 15 residues. Germline CDR1 and CDR2: DFQATT and SNEGSKA (reference sequence). The CDR3 DNA follows: TGCAGTGCTAGAGATGAGGCGTCTGGGGCCAACGTCCTGACTTTC. This gives the protein CSARDEASGANVLTF.

A note on this clonotype: This clone may be a read error of a much larger clone one base away. The V and J genes are TRBV4-3 and TRBJ2-6, with D perhaps TRBD2 (6 bases). CDR3 length: 18 residues. Germline V gene lookup returns CDR1 LGHNA and CDR2 YSLEER. CDR3 sequence: CASSPEGAGPSVANVLTF. The CDR3 DNA reads as TGCGCCAGCAGCCCTGAGGGAGCGGGCCCCTCTGTGGCCAACGTCCTGACTTTC.

This clonotype was observed at least ten times. This chain connects TRBV5-6 to TRBJ2-5; D is ambiguous. Germline V gene data show CDR1 as SGHDT and CDR2 as YYEEEE. The CDR3 length is 13 residues. The V gene lost 6 bases and the J gene lost 0 bases, with 9 bases spanning the gap. The CDR3 region is CASTWGYQETQYF. CDR3 in DNA: TGTGCCAGCACCTGGGGATACCAAGAGACCCAGTACTTC.

This clonotype occurred many times. The chain couples TRBV29-1 to TRBJ1-3; 7 positions match TRBD1. CDR1 SQVTM and CDR2 ANQGSEA come from the germline V gene. This CDR3 comprises 14 residues. Trimming took 6 bases from V and 4 from J; bases not matched to a gene: 9. Written as DNA, the CDR3 is TGCAGCGTGGGGGAGACAGGGAGAGGAAACACCATATATTTT. It encodes CSVGETGRGNTIYF.

This clonotype appeared a few times. CDR3 sequence reads: CASSPGGTGTSYNEQFF. The CDR3, as DNA: TGCGCCAGCAGCCCAGGCGGGACGGGAACCTCCTACAATGAGCAGTTCTTC. The V gene is TRBV5-1, the J gene TRBJ2-1; D is possibly TRBD2 (6 bases). The CDR3 totals 17 residues. The V gene's germline CDR1 is SGHRS and CDR2 YFSETQ. V was shortened by 4 bases and J by 0 bases, with 17 bases between the two germline ends.

The V call is TRBV7-3, the J call TRBJ2-2, with 11 nucleotides matching TRBD2. The CDR3 is made up of 16 amino acids. Trimming removed 5 bases from V and 7 bases from J; junction bases left unmatched: 9. Looked up from germline, CDR1 is SGHTA and CDR2 is FQGTGA. CDR3 sequence (DNA): TGTGCCAGCAGCCGTCTAGCGGGAGGCCAGGGCGGGGAGCTGTTTTTT. This encodes CASSRLAGGQGGELFF. Full variable domain (remainder filled in from reference TRBV7-3 and TRBJ2-2): GAGVSQTPSNKVTEKGKYVELRCDPISGHTALYWYRQSLGQGPEFLIYFQGTGAADDSGLPNDRFFAVRPEGSVSTLKIQRTERGDSAVYLCASSRLAGGQGGELFFGEGSRLTVL.

This clonotype has ten or more counts. The genes are TRBV20-1 and TRBJ1-6, with TRBD1 matching over 7 bases. This CDR3 comprises 14 residues. With V trimmed by 3 bases and J by 7 bases, 6 bases remained unmatched. Germline V gene lookup returns CDR1 DFQATT and CDR2 SNEGSKA (reference sequence). The CDR3 DNA reads TGCAGTGCTAGCCGCGACAGGGCCAATTCACCCCTCCACTTT. Amino acids: CSASRDRANSPLHF.

The V and J genes are TRBV15 and TRBJ1-3, with D unclear. Germline assignment: CDR1 LNHNV and CDR2 YYDKDF (reference sequence). The CDR3 is made up of 17 amino acids. With 0 bases removed from V and 3 bases from J, the gap between germline ends came to 15 bases. The CDR3 DNA follows: TGTGCCACCAGCAGAGAAAGAGTGCAGAACGTTGGAAACACCATATATTTT. Its translation: CATSRERVQNVGNTIYF. The full variable domain, in which reference TRBV15 and TRBJ1-3 provide the parts outside the CDR3, is DAMVIQNPRYQVTQFGKPVTLSCSQTLNHNVMYWYQQKSSQAPKLLFHYYDKDFNNEADTPDNFQSRRPNTSFCFLDIRSPGLGDTAMYLCATSRERVQNVGNTIYFGEGSWLTVV.

This clonotype was seen only a few times. This chain joins TRBV5-1 and TRBJ2-7, with D perhaps TRBD1 (5 bases). V was shortened by 1 base and J by 2 bases, with 10 bases between the two germline ends. Germline values: CDR1 SGHRS, CDR2 YFSETQ. The CDR3 loop spans 14 amino acids. DNA of the CDR3: TGCGCCAGCAGCTTGTTTAGGGGTACCTACGAGCAGTACTTC. Its translation is CASSLFRGTYEQYF.